The present TCR beta chain was sequenced within a study of cytomegalovirus exposure and HLA in healthy donors. CDR1 and CDR2 from the germline V gene are SGHAT and FQDESV (reference sequence). The CDR3 loop spans 18 amino acids. The V and J ends lost 1 base and 5 bases, in that order; junction bases with no gene match: 12. In the PCR, 60 Vbeta and 13 Jbeta primers were used. Some clones are missing from TCRdb's copy, which holds only in-frame ones; the method was immunoSEQ multiplex PCR. The sample has under 200,000 clones, 9.5% to 15% seen once. General study results and limits: In a later analysis, at a false discovery rate of 0.05, 15,000 to 20,000 TCR beta sequences were associated with HLA alleles.

In the case of this clone: The antigen is undetermined.

Sequenced input: PBMCs. The chain links TRBV11-1 to TRBJ2-7; TRBD2 aligns across 12 bases. This TCR was sampled from a man aged 50 or older in good health and CMV-seropositive. CDR3 sequence (DNA): TGTGCCAGCAGCTTAGTACTAGCGGGGGGAACAAGAGTCAACGAGCAGTACGTC. Its protein is CASSLVLAGGTRVNEQYV.